The rows below give T cell receptor beta chains drawn from one sample of a study of CD8+CD57+ T cells in acquired aplastic anemia. TCRdb analysed the reads with MiXCR anew, one entry per CDR3 protein. The profile shows roughly 240,000 distinct CDR3 sequences, around 43% of them singletons. Sequencing used sorted CD4+, CD8+, or CD8+CD57+ T cells (not recorded which) from PBMCs. The receptor set was obtained from a human donor with aplastic anemia. The CDR3 runs from the conserved cysteine through the conserved F or W. Each record gives: V gene, J gene, D gene, clone size, CDR3 protein, CDR3 DNA. A D gene is named only where the DNA matches it firmly. The size entry is marked missing in some rows and otherwise reads once, few, many or a size class.

V: TRBV20-1
J: TRBJ2-1
D: TRBD2
size: many
CDR3: CSAGNTSGSSYNEQFF
DNA: TGCAGTGCTGGGAACACTAGCGGGAGCTCCTACAATGAGCAGTTCTTC

V: TRBV9
J: TRBJ1-1
D: -
size: -
CDR3: CSSTGRGTGAFF
DNA: TGTTCCAGCACCGGGAGGGGGACTGGAGCTTTCTTT

V: TRBV15
J: TRBJ2-7
D: -
size: -
CDR3: CATSSPPRGSDEQYF
DNA: TGTGCCACCAGCAGTCCCCCCAGGGGCTCTGACGAGCAGTACTTC

V: TRBV15
J: TRBJ1-4
D: -
size: -
CDR3: CATSVRRTTNEKLFF
DNA: TGTGCCACCAGCGTCAGGCGGACAACTAATGAAAAACTGTTTTTT

V: TRBV7-6
J: TRBJ1-1
D: -
size: many
CDR3: CASSLVRTEAFF
DNA: TGTGCCAGCAGCTTAGTGCGGACTGAAGCTTTCTTT

V: TRBV28
J: TRBJ2-6
D: TRBD2
size: many
CDR3: CASSWRGSVLTF
DNA: TGTGCCAGCAGTTGGCGCGGGAGCGTCCTGACTTTC

V: TRBV5-1
J: TRBJ1-2
D: -
size: -
CDR3: CASSLYGLEGYTF
DNA: TGTGCCAGCAGCTTGTATGGACTAGAGGGCTACACCTTC

V: TRBV2
J: TRBJ2-5
D: TRBD2
size: -
CDR3: CASSGTSGGQEAQYF
DNA: TGTGCCAGCAGCGGGACTAGCGGAGGCCAAGAGGCCCAGTACTTC

V: TRBV29-1
J: TRBJ1-1
D: -
size: -
CDR3: CSVRRGNTEAFF
DNA: TGCAGCGTTCGAAGGGGGAACACTGAAGCTTTCTTT

V: TRBV7-6
J: TRBJ2-1
D: -
size: -
CDR3: CASSSSRTRQSFSYNEQFF
DNA: TGTGCCAGCAGCTCCAGCAGAACTCGACAGTCCTTCTCCTACAATGAGCAGTTCTTC

V: TRBV3-1
J: TRBJ2-7
D: -
size: many
CDR3: CASSQERVSPYEQYF
DNA: TGTGCCAGCAGCCAAGAGAGGGTCAGCCCCTACGAGCAGTACTTC

V: TRBV2
J: TRBJ1-1
D: -
size: once
CDR3: CASNQGWSEAFF
DNA: TGTGCCAGCAATCAGGGGTGGTCTGAAGCTTTCTTT

V: TRBV9
J: TRBJ2-3
D: -
size: -
CDR3: CASSPTSSFTDTQYF
DNA: TGTGCCAGCAGCCCAACTTCTTCCTTCACAGATACGCAGTATTTT

V: TRBV7-8
J: TRBJ2-7
D: TRBD1
size: many
CDR3: CASSAGDRGLDGEQYF
DNA: TGTGCCAGCAGCGCAGGGGACAGGGGGCTTGATGGCGAGCAGTACTTC

V: TRBV10-3
J: TRBJ2-3
D: TRBD2
size: once
CDR3: CAISILAGGGTDTQYF
DNA: TGTGCCATCAGTATACTAGCGGGAGGGGGCACAGATACGCAGTATTTT

V: TRBV7-6
J: TRBJ2-7
D: TRBD1
size: once
CDR3: CASSGRDSFRTSFEQYF
DNA: TGTGCCAGCAGCGGCCGGGACAGCTTTAGGACCTCCTTCGAGCAGTACTTC

V: TRBV12-3/TRBV12-4
J: TRBJ2-2
D: -
size: many
CDR3: CASRGDGNTGELFF
DNA: TGTGCCAGCAGAGGAGACGGGAACACCGGGGAGCTGTTTTTT

V: TRBV9
J: TRBJ2-6
D: -
size: -
CDR3: CASSGDSGANVLTF
DNA: TGTGCCAGCAGCGGGGACTCCGGGGCCAACGTCCTGACTTTC

V: TRBV15
J: TRBJ2-1
D: TRBD1
size: -
CDR3: CATSRTQGQGDNEQFF
DNA: TGTGCCACCAGCAGGACCCAGGGACAGGGGGACAATGAGCAGTTCTTC

V: TRBV2
J: TRBJ1-1
D: TRBD1
size: -
CDR3: CATSPGQDANTEAFF
DNA: TGTGCCACCAGTCCGGGACAGGACGCGAACACTGAAGCTTTCTTT

V: TRBV11-2
J: TRBJ2-7
D: -
size: few
CDR3: CASSLSPLREQYF
DNA: TGTGCCAGCAGCTTAAGCCCCCTACGCGAGCAGTACTTC

V: TRBV24-1
J: TRBJ2-7
D: TRBD2
size: -
CDR3: CATSDGGTSGSYEQYF
DNA: TGTGCCACCAGTGATGGTGGGACTAGCGGTTCATACGAGCAGTACTTC

V: TRBV20-1
J: TRBJ1-6
D: TRBD1
size: many
CDR3: CSVQTPNRGFTSPLHF
DNA: TGCAGTGTACAAACTCCGAACAGGGGATTTACTTCACCCCTCCACTTT

V: TRBV20-1
J: TRBJ1-4
D: -
size: -
CDR3: CSARAQGAGLFF
DNA: TGCAGTGCTAGGGCACAGGGAGCCGGACTGTTTTTT

V: TRBV6-1
J: TRBJ2-3
D: TRBD2
size: -
CDR3: CAGSETLAGGATDTQYF
DNA: TGTGCCGGCAGTGAAACGCTAGCGGGGGGCGCCACAGATACGCAGTATTTT

V: TRBV7-4
J: TRBJ2-5
D: -
size: -
CDR3: CASSKNTKGLRKTQYF
DNA: TGTGCCAGCAGCAAAAACACCAAGGGCCTCAGGAAGACCCAGTACTTC

V: TRBV6-1
J: TRBJ2-3
D: TRBD2
size: few
CDR3: CASSPRLAGDPDTQYF
DNA: TGTGCCAGCAGTCCCCGACTAGCGGGAGACCCAGATACGCAGTATTTT

V: TRBV7-9
J: TRBJ2-6
D: TRBD1
size: few
CDR3: CASSLEARGLPGANVLTF
DNA: TGTGCCAGCAGCTTGGAGGCCAGGGGGCTCCCTGGGGCCAACGTCCTGACTTTC

V: TRBV7-6
J: TRBJ1-2
D: -
size: -
CDR3: CASNPGLSRHGYTF
DNA: TGTGCCAGCAACCCGGGACTCTCCAGACATGGCTACACCTTC

V: TRBV27
J: TRBJ2-3
D: TRBD2
size: many
CDR3: CASSPGGGPSTDTQYF
DNA: TGTGCCAGCAGTCCGGGGGGGGGGCCTAGCACAGATACGCAGTATTTT

V: TRBV19
J: TRBJ2-3
D: TRBD2
size: -
CDR3: CASSKRTSFDTQYF
DNA: TGTGCCAGTAGCAAACGGACTAGTTTCGATACGCAGTATTTT

V: TRBV14
J: TRBJ1-3
D: -
size: many
CDR3: CASSQDLITPYSGNTIYF
DNA: TGTGCCAGCAGCCAAGATCTCATCACACCTTACTCTGGAAACACCATATATTTT

V: TRBV9
J: TRBJ1-4
D: -
size: few
CDR3: CASSVAQGANEKLFF
DNA: TGTGCCAGCAGCGTAGCTCAGGGTGCCAATGAAAAACTGTTTTTT

V: TRBV2
J: TRBJ1-1
D: -
size: -
CDR3: CASTDLNTEAFF
DNA: TGTGCCAGCACTGACTTAAACACTGAAGCTTTCTTT

V: TRBV11-2
J: TRBJ1-2
D: -
size: many
CDR3: CASSFHDSRFGGYTF
DNA: TGTGCCAGCAGCTTTCACGACAGCAGGTTCGGTGGCTACACCTTC

V: TRBV27
J: TRBJ2-5
D: -
size: -
CDR3: CASSLSFSLGETQYF
DNA: TGTGCCAGCAGTTTATCTTTTTCGTTGGGGGAGACCCAGTACTTC

V: TRBV6-5
J: TRBJ2-7
D: TRBD1
size: -
CDR3: CASRDRDIGEQYF
DNA: TGTGCCAGCAGGGACAGGGACATCGGCGAGCAGTACTTC

V: TRBV5-1
J: TRBJ1-1
D: -
size: -
CDR3: CASSLMSNTEAFF
DNA: TGTGCCAGCAGCTTGATGAGTAACACTGAAGCTTTCTTT

V: TRBV15
J: TRBJ1-5
D: -
size: -
CDR3: CATSRDHVDQPQHF
DNA: TGTGCCACCAGCAGAGATCACGTGGATCAGCCCCAGCATTTT

V: TRBV27
J: TRBJ2-7
D: -
size: -
CDR3: CASMSQGGYYEQYF
DNA: TGTGCCAGCATGTCCCAGGGGGGCTACTACGAGCAGTACTTC

V: TRBV20-1
J: TRBJ1-2
D: -
size: -
CDR3: CSASRDITNYGYTF
DNA: TGCAGTGCTAGCCGGGACATTACTAACTATGGCTACACCTTC

V: TRBV9
J: TRBJ1-1
D: -
size: many
CDR3: CASSVGTNTEAFF
DNA: TGTGCCAGCAGCGTCGGGACGAACACTGAAGCTTTCTTT

V: TRBV6-5
J: TRBJ2-6
D: TRBD2
size: -
CDR3: CASSVAGGSGANVLTF
DNA: TGTGCCAGCAGTGTGGCGGGGGGCTCTGGGGCCAACGTCCTGACTTTC

V: TRBV5-1
J: TRBJ2-3
D: -
size: -
CDR3: CASSLGLPNTDTQYF
DNA: TGCGCCAGCAGCCTGGGTTTGCCTAACACAGATACGCAGTATTTT

V: TRBV29-1
J: TRBJ2-6
D: -
size: -
CDR3: CSVEDTGANVLTF
DNA: TGCAGCGTTGAAGATACCGGGGCCAACGTCCTGACTTTC

V: TRBV7-6
J: TRBJ2-7
D: -
size: -
CDR3: CASSLASSGGPSEQYF
DNA: TGTGCCAGCAGCTTAGCATCGTCAGGGGGGCCCAGCGAGCAGTACTTC

V: TRBV30
J: TRBJ2-2
D: -
size: few
CDR3: CAWSVRSTGELFF
DNA: TGTGCCTGGAGTGTACGCTCCACCGGGGAGCTGTTTTTT

V: TRBV5-5
J: TRBJ1-1
D: -
size: -
CDR3: CASSSRTVDTEAFF
DNA: TGTGCCAGCAGCTCGCGAACGGTGGACACTGAAGCTTTCTTT

V: TRBV7-6
J: TRBJ2-3
D: TRBD2
size: -
CDR3: CASPPGSGRTDTQYF
DNA: TGTGCCAGCCCCCCGGGGAGCGGGAGGACAGATACGCAGTATTTT

V: TRBV5-1
J: TRBJ2-1
D: -
size: -
CDR3: CASSPGQFF
DNA: TGCGCCAGCAGCCCCGGGCAGTTCTTC

V: TRBV2
J: TRBJ1-5
D: -
size: many
CDR3: CASSVRVGENQPQHF
DNA: TGTGCCAGCAGTGTTCGGGTAGGGGAGAATCAGCCCCAGCATTTT

V: TRBV9
J: TRBJ1-2
D: TRBD1
size: many
CDR3: CASSARQGDHYGYTF
DNA: TGTGCCAGCAGCGCCCGACAGGGTGACCACTATGGCTACACCTTC